The table lists the clone carrying this T cell receptor beta chain with a few counts. As processed by the authors: Amplification from reference gene primers served as the basis for estimated nucleated cell counts. Sequencing used immunoSEQ multiplex PCR; TCRdb keeps in-frame clones, though not all of them. V, J and clone size were drawn from that table, and D and trimming were deduced from the DNA. The profile covers about 290,000 clones, with 85% to 90% appearing a single time and around 10% taken by the ten largest. The data belong to a study of blood T cell repertoires in COVID-19. As for the study in general: T cells, B-cell-depleted T cells, or PBMCs provided the cDNA or gDNA that served as material.

What was sequenced was peripheral blood. The TCR was taken from a woman in her thirties with COVID-19, enrolled during active disease.

CDR3 sequence: CSVWGQSGNTIYF. Written as DNA, the CDR3 is TGCAGCGTATGGGGACAGTCTGGAAACACCATATATTTT. The chain joins TRBV29-1 to TRBJ1-3; TRBD1 aligns across 7 bases. After removal of 6 bases from V and 1 base from J, the junction contained 3 bases not matched to a gene. The CDR3 is 13 amino acids. Per germline, CDR1 SQVTM and CDR2 ANQGSEA.